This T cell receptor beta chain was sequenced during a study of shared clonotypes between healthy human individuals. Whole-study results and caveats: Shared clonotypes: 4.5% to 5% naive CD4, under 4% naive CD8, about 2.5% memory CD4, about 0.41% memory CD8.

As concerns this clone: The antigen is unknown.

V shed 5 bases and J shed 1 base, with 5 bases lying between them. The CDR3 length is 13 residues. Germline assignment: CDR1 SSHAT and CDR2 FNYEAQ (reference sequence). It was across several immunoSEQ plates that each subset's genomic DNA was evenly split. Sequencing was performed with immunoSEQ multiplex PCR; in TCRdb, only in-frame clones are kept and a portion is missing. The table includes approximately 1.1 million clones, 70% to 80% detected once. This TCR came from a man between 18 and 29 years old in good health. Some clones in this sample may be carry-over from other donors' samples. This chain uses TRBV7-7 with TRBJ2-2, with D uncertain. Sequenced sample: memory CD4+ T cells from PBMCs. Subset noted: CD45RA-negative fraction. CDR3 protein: CASSRWNTGELFF. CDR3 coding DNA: TGTGCCAGCAGCAGATGGAACACCGGGGAGCTGTTTTTT.